This T cell receptor (beta chain) was captured by sequencing in a study of OX40 agonist ivuxolimab in advanced cancers. Germline CDR1 and CDR2: GTSNPN and SVGIG (reference sequence). V shed 3 bases and J shed 3 bases, with 5 bases lying between them. The CDR3 has 11 residues. Profiling relied on immunoSEQ multiplex PCR, and the TCRdb table lists in-frame clones only, not all of them. The data contain roughly 70,000 clones, 86% of them seen just once; the ten biggest clones take up about 6.9%. V is TRBV30 and J is TRBJ1-1; D is unclear. The sequenced sample was CD4+ or CD8+ T cells sorted from blood, obtained in a trial of the OX40 agonist ivuxolimab. This sequence originates from an adult with an advanced solid tumor such as melanoma, head and neck, liver or kidney cancer. Here the CDR3 reads CAWSGYTEAFF. The CDR3 coding sequence is TGTGCCTGGAGCGGGTACACTGAAGCTTTCTTT.